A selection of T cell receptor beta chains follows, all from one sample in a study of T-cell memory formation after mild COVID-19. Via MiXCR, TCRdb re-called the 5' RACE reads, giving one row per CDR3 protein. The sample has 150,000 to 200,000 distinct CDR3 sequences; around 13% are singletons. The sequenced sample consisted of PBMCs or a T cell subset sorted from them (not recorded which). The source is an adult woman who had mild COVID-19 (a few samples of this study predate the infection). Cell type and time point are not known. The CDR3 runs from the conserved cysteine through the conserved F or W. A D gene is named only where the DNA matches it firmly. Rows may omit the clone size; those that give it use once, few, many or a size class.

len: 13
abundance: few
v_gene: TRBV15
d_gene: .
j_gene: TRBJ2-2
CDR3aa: CATSRDGAGELFF
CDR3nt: TGTGCCACCAGCAGAGATGGGGCCGGGGAGCTGTTTTTT

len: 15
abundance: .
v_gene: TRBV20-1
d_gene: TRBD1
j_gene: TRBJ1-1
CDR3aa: CSARIRQGMNTEAFF
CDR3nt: TGCAGTGCTAGAATCAGACAGGGGATGAACACTGAAGCTTTCTTT

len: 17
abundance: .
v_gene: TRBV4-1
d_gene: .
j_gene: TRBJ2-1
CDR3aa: CASSQDPVGSSYNEQFF
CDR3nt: TGCGCCAGCAGCCAAGATCCTGTGGGGTCCTCCTACAATGAGCAGTTCTTC

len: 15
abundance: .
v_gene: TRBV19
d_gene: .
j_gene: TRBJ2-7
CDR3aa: CASSTDYGSPYEQYF
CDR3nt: TGTGCCAGTAGTACAGACTATGGGTCCCCCTACGAGCAGTACTTC

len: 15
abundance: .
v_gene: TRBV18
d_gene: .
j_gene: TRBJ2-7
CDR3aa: CASSLGLPQAYEQYF
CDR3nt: TGTGCCAGCTCACTCGGACTCCCCCAGGCCTACGAGCAGTACTTC

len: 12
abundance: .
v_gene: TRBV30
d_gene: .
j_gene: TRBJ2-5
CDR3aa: CAWSVLSETQYF
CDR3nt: TGTGCCTGGAGTGTGCTGTCGGAGACCCAGTACTTC

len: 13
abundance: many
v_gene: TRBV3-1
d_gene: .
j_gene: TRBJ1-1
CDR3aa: CASSQGVNTEAFF
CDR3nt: TGTGCCAGCAGCCAAGGTGTGAACACTGAAGCTTTCTTT

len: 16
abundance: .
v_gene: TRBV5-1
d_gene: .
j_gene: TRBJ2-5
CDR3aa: CASSLELGREQETQYF
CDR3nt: TGCGCCAGCAGCTTGGAATTGGGTAGGGAGCAGGAGACCCAGTACTTC

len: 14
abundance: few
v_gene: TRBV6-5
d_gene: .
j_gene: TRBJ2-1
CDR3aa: CASSRADPGGEQFF
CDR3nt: TGTGCCAGCAGCCGCGCTGACCCAGGAGGTGAGCAGTTCTTC

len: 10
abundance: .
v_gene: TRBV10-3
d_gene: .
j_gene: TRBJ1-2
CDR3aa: CATRLYGYTF
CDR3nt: TGTGCCACCAGATTGTATGGCTACACCTTC

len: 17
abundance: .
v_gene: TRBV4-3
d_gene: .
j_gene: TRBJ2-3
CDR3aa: CASSQDVRSTSTDTQYF
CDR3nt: TGCGCCAGCAGCCAAGATGTTAGATCCACTAGCACAGATACGCAGTATTTT

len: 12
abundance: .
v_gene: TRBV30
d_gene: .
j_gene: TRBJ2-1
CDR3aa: CAWGDFYNEQFF
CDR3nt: TGTGCCTGGGGGGACTTTTACAATGAGCAGTTCTTC

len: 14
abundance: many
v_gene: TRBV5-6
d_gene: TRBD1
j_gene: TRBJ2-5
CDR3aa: CASSPGQGRETQYF
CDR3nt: TGTGCCAGCAGCCCTGGACAGGGGCGGGAGACCCAGTACTTC

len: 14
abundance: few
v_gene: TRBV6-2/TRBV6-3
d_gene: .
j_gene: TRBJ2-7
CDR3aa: CASSLQKTPYEQYF
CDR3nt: TGTGCCAGCAGTTTACAGAAGACCCCCTACGAGCAGTACTTC

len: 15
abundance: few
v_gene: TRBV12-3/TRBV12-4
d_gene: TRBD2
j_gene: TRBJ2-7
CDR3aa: CASSLARGARYEQYF
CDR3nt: TGTGCCAGCAGTTTAGCGCGGGGGGCGCGGTACGAGCAGTACTTC

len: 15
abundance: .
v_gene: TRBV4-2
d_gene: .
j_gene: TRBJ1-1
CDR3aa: CASSQVAGANTEAFF
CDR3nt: TGTGCCAGCAGCCAAGTTGCAGGGGCGAACACTGAAGCTTTCTTT

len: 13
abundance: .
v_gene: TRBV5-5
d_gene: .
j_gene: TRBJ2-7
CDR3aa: CASSFGQTYEQYF
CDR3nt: TGTGCCAGCAGCTTTGGACAGACCTACGAGCAGTACTTC

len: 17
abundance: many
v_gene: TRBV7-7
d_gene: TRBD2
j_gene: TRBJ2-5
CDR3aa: CASSTGTSGGTRETQYF
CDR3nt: TGTGCCAGCAGCACCGGGACTAGCGGGGGGACAAGGGAGACCCAGTACTTC

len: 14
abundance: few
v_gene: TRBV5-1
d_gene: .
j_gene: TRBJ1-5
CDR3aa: CASSSGDGNQPQHF
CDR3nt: TGCGCCAGCAGCTCGGGTGATGGGAATCAGCCCCAGCATTTT

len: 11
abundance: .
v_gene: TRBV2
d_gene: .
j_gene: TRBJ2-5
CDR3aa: CATRAGHPQYF
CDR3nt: TGTGCCACCCGCGCGGGGCATCCTCAGTACTTC

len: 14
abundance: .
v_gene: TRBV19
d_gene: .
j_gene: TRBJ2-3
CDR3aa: CASSMEQQPDTQYF
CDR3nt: TGTGCCAGTAGTATGGAACAGCAACCCGATACGCAGTATTTT

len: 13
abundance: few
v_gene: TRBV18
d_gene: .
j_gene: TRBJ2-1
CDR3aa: CASSPTFFNEQFF
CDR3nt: TGTGCCAGCTCACCGACCTTTTTCAATGAGCAGTTCTTC

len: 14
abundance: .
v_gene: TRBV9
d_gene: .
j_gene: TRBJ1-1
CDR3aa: CASSVGSGFSEAFF
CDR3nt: TGTGCCAGCAGCGTAGGGTCAGGGTTCTCTGAAGCTTTCTTT

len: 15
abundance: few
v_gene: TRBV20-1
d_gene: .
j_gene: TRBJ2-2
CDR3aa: CSARDRRGHTGELFF
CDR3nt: TGCAGTGCTAGAGATCGACGAGGGCACACCGGGGAGCTGTTTTTT

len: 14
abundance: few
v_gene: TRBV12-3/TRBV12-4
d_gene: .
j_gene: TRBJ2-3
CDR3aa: CASSFSGVTDTQYF
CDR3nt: TGTGCCAGCAGTTTTTCAGGGGTCACAGATACGCAGTATTTT

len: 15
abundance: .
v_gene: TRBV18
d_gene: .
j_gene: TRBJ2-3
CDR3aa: CASSPGGGHGDTQYF
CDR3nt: TGTGCCAGCTCCCCCGGAGGGGGGCACGGGGATACGCAGTATTTT

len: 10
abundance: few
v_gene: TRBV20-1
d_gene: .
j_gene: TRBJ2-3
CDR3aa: CSARAGTQYF
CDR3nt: TGCAGTGCTAGAGCCGGTACGCAGTATTTT

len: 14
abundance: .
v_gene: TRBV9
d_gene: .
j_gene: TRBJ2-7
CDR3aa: CASSVDNLPYEQYF
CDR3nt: TGTGCCAGCAGCGTAGATAATCTGCCCTACGAGCAGTACTTC

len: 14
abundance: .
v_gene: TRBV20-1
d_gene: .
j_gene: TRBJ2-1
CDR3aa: CSALLALSYNEQFF
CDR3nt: TGCAGTGCTCTTCTTGCCCTCTCCTACAATGAGCAGTTCTTC

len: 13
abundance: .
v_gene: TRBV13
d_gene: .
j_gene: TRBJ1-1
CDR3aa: CASSELLNTEAFF
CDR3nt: TGTGCCAGCAGTGAACTGTTGAACACTGAAGCTTTCTTT

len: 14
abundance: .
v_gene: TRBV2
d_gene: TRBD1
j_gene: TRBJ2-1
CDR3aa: CASSVDRGGNEQFF
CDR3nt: TGTGCCAGCAGCGTAGACAGGGGGGGAAATGAGCAGTTCTTC

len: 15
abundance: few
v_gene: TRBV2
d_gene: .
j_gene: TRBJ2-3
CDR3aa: CARAGLPDRTDTQYF
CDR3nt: TGTGCCAGGGCGGGACTTCCTGATAGAACAGATACGCAGTATTTT

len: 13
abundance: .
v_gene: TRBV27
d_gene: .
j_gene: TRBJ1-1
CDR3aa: CASGSPPGFEAFF
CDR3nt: TGTGCCAGCGGCTCCCCCCCCGGGTTTGAAGCTTTCTTT

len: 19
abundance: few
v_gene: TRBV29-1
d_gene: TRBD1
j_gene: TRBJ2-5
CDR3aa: CSVVFFRVFRQGAGETQYF
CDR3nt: TGCAGCGTTGTTTTTTTCCGGGTTTTCCGACAGGGTGCAGGAGAGACCCAGTACTTC

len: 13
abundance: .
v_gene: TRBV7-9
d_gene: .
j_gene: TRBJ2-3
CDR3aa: CASSLEGQSTQYF
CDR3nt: TGTGCCAGCAGCTTGGAGGGACAGAGTACGCAGTATTTT

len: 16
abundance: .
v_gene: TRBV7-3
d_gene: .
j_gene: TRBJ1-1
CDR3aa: CASSPHMDSVNTEAFF
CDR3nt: TGTGCCAGCAGCCCCCATATGGACAGCGTGAACACTGAAGCTTTCTTT

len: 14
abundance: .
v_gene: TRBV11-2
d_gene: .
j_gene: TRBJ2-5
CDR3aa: CASSLTGPRETQYF
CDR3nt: TGTGCCAGCAGCTTAACAGGGCCGAGGGAGACCCAGTACTTC

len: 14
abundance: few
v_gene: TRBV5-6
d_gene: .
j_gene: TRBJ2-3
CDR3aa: CASRPVPSTDTQYF
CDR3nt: TGTGCCAGCAGACCTGTCCCTAGCACAGATACGCAGTATTTT

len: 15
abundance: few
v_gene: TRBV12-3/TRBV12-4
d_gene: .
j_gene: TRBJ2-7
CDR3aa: CASSLAPGGNYEQYF
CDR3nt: TGTGCCAGCAGTTTAGCGCCAGGGGGGAACTACGAGCAGTACTTC

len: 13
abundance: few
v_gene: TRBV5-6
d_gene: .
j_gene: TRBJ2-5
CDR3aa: CASSLVTSTTQYF
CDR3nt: TGTGCCAGCAGCTTGGTCACTTCGACGACCCAGTACTTC

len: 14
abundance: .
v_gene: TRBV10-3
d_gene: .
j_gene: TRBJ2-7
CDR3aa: CAISELKGPREQYF
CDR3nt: TGTGCCATCAGTGAGCTCAAGGGTCCCAGGGAGCAGTACTTC

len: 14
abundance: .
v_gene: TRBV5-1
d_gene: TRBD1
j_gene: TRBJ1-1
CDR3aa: CASSLRQGAAEAFF
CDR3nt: TGCGCCAGCAGCTTGCGACAGGGGGCTGCTGAAGCTTTCTTT

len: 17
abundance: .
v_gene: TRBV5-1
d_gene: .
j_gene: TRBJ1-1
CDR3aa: CASSLLSGAMMNTEAFF
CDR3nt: TGCGCCAGCAGCTTGCTTTCCGGGGCCATGATGAACACTGAAGCTTTCTTT

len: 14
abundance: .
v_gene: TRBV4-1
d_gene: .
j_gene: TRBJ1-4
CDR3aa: CASSQDRGNEKLFF
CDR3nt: TGCGCCAGCAGCCAAGATCGAGGGAATGAAAAACTGTTTTTT

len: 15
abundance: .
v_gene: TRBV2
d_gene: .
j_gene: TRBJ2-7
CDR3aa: CASSESGIGSYEQYF
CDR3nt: TGTGCCAGCAGTGAATCAGGGATCGGGTCCTACGAGCAGTACTTC

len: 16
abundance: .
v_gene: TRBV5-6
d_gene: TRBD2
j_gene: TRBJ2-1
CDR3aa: CASSWSGRFSYNEQFF
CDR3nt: TGTGCCAGCAGCTGGAGCGGGAGATTTTCCTACAATGAGCAGTTCTTC

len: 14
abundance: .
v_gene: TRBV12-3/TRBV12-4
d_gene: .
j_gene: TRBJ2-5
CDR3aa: CASSFGHTKETQYF
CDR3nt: TGTGCCAGCAGTTTCGGCCATACGAAAGAGACCCAGTACTTC

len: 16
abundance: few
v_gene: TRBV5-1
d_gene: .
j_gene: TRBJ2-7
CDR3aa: CASSLGGLGLNYEQYF
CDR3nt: TGCGCCAGCAGCTTGGGAGGTTTGGGGTTAAACTACGAGCAGTACTTC

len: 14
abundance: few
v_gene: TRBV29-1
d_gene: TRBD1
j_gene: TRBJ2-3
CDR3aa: CSVYAGGAGDTQYF
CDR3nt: TGCAGCGTTTACGCAGGGGGCGCTGGGGATACGCAGTATTTT

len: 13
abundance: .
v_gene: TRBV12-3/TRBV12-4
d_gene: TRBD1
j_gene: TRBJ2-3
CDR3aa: CATGQGVEDTQYF
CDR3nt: TGTGCCACCGGGCAGGGGGTGGAGGATACGCAGTATTTT

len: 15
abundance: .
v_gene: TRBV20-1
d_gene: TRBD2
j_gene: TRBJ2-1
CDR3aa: CSAPLAGGAYNEQFF
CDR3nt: TGCAGTGCGCCCTTAGCGGGAGGGGCATACAATGAGCAGTTCTTC